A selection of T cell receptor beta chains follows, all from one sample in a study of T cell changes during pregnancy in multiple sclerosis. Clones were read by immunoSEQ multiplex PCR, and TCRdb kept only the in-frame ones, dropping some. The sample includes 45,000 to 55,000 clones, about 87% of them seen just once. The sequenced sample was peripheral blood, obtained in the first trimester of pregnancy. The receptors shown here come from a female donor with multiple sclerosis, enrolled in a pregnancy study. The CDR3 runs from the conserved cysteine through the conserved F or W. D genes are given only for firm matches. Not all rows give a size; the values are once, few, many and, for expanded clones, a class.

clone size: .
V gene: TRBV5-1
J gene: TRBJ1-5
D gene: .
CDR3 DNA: TGCGCCAGCAGCTTGGGAGGCGGGGGCCGGGATCAGCCCCAGCATTTT
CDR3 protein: CASSLGGGGRDQPQHF

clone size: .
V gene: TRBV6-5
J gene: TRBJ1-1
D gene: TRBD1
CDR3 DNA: TGTGCCAGCGGCTCGACAGGGTGGAACACTGAAGCTTTCTTT
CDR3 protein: CASGSTGWNTEAFF

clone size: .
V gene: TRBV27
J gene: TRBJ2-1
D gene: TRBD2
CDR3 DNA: TGTGCCAGCAGTTTATTAGCGGGAGACTCCTACAATGAGCAGTTCTTC
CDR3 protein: CASSLLAGDSYNEQFF

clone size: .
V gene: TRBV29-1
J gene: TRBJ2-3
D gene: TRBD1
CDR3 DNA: TGCAGCGTTGCAGGAGCCACAGGGGGTACGCAGTATTTT
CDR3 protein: CSVAGATGGTQYF

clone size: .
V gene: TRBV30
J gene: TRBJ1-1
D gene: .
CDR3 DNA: TGTGCCTCTGGAACCCTCCCGACAATGAACACTGAAGCTTTCTTT
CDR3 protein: CASGTLPTMNTEAFF

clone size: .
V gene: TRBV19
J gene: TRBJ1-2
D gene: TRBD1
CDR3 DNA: TGTGCCAGTAGTCGTCCGGACAGGCCTGGGTATGGCTACACCTTC
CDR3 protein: CASSRPDRPGYGYTF

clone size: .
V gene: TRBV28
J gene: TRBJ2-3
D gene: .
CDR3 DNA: TGTGCCAGCGTAAGCGCGGGAAGCACAGATACGCAGTATTTT
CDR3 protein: CASVSAGSTDTQYF

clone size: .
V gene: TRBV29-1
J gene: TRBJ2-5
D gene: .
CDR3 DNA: TGCAGCGTTGGGACCGACAGAGCAGAGACCCAGTACTTC
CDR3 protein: CSVGTDRAETQYF

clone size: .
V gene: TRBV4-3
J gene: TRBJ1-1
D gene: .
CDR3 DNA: TGCGCCAGCAGCCCTTCGACAGCGAACACTGAAGCTTTCTTT
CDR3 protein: CASSPSTANTEAFF

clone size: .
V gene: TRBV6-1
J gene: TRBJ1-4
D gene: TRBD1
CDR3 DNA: TGTGCCAGCAGTGACGGGACAGGGGGTGAAAAACTGTTTTTT
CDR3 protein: CASSDGTGGEKLFF

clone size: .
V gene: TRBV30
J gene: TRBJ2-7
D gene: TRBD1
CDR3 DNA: TGTGCCTGGGGACAACAGGGGTTGGGCGAGCAGTACTTC
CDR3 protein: CAWGQQGLGEQYF

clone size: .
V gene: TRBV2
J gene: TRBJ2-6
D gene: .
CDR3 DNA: TGTGCCAGCACTTGGAGGGTTGGGGCCAACGTCCTGACTTTC
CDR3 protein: CASTWRVGANVLTF

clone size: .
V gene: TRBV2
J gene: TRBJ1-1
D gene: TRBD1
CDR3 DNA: TGTGCCAGCAGTGGTCAGGGGGTGAGCACTGAAGCTTTCTTT
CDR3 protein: CASSGQGVSTEAFF

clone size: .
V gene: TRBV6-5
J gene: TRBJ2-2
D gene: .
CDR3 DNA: TGTGCCAGCAGTTACCTAGCGACCGGGGAGCTGTTTTTT
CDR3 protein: CASSYLATGELFF

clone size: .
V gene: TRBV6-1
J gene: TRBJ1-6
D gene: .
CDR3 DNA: TGTGCCAGCAGTGAGGCCCCGAATAATTCACCCCTCCACTTT
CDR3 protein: CASSEAPNNSPLHF

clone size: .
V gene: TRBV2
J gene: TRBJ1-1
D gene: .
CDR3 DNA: TGTGCCAGCAGGGGGGGTGGTTTGTCTGAAGCTTTCTTT
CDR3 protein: CASRGGGLSEAFF

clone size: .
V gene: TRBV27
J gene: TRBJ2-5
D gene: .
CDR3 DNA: TGTGCCAGCAGTTTATTAGGGGGAAAAGAGACCCAGTACTTC
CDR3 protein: CASSLLGGKETQYF

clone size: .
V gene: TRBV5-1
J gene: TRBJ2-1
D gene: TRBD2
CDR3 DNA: TGCGCCAGCAGCTCACTGGGGGGGGAGCGGGGTCTATACAATGAGCAGTTCTTC
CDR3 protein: CASSSLGGERGLYNEQFF

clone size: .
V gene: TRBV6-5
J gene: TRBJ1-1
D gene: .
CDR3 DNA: TGTGCCAGCAGTTATTGGTTGGGGGGATCGAACACTGAAGCTTTCTTT
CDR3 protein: CASSYWLGGSNTEAFF

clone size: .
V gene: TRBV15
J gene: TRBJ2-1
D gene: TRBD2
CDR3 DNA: TGTGCCACCAGCCTGTCTAGCGGGGTCTACAATGAGCAGTTCTTC
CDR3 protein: CATSLSSGVYNEQFF

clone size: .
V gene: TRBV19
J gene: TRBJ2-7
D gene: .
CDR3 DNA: TGTGCCAAGACCGTAAGGGGGGGATCCTACGAGCAGTACTTC
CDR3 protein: CAKTVRGGSYEQYF

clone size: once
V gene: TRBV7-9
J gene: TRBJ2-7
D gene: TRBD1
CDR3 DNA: TGTGCCATCCCGATGGGACAGGGGTTCGACGAGCAGTACTTC
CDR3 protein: CAIPMGQGFDEQYF

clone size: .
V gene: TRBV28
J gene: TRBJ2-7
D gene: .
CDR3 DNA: TGTGCCAGCAAGGCGCTAGCTTACGAGCAGTACTTC
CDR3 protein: CASKALAYEQYF

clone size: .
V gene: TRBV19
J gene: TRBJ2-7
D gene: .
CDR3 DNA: TGTGCCAGTTCCACCTGGGGCAGCTCAGGCGAGCAGTACTTC
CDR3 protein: CASSTWGSSGEQYF

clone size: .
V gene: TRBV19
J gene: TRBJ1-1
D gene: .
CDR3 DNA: TGTGCCAGTAGTTGGCCTGGGAGAGAAGCTTTCTTT
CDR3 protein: CASSWPGREAFF

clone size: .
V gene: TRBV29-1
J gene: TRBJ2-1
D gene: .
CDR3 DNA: TGCAGCGTTGAAGGGGCAGAGGGATCCTACAATGAGCAGTTCTTC
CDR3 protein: CSVEGAEGSYNEQFF

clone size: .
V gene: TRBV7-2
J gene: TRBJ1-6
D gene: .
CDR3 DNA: TGTGCCAGCAGCCCTCACAGGGAAACACCCCTCCACTTT
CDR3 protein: CASSPHRETPLHF

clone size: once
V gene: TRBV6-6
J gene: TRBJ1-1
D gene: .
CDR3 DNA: TGTGCCAGCAGTTACGACAGGTTTGACGGGAACACTGAAGCTTTCTTT
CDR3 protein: CASSYDRFDGNTEAFF

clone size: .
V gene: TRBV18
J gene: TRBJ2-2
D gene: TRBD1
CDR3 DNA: TGTGCCAGCTCTCCTGACAGGGCGAACACCGGGGAGCTGTTTTTT
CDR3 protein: CASSPDRANTGELFF